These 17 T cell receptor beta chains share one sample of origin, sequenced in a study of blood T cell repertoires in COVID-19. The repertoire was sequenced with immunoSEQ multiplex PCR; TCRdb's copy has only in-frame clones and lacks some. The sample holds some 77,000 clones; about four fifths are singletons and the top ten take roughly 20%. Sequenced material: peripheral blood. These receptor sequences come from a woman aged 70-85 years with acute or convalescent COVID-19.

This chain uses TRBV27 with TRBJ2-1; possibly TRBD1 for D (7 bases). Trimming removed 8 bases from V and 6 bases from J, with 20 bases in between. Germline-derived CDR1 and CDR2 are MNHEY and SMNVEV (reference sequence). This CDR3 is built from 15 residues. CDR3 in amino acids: CASARGEYPGNEQFF. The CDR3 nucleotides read TGTGCCAGCGCCAGGGGGGAATATCCGGGCAATGAGCAGTTCTTC.

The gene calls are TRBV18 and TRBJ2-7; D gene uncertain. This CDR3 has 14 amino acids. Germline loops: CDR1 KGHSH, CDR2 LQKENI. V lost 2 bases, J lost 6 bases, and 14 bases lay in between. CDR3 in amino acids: CASSPNPQRGEQYF. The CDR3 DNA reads TGTGCCAGCTCACCAAACCCTCAGCGTGGCGAGCAGTACTTC.

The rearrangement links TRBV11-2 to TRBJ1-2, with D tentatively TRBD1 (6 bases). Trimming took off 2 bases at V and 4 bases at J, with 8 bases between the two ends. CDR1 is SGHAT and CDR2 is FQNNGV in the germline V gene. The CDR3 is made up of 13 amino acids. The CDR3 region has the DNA TGTGCCAGCAGCTTAAACAGGGCCTATGGCTACACCTTC. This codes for CASSLNRAYGYTF.

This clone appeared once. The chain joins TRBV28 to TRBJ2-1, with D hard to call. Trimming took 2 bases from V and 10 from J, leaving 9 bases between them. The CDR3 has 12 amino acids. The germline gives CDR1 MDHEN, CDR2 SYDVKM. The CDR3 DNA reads TGTGCCAGCAGTTTAGGTTCGAGAGAGCAGTTCTTC. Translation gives CASSLGSREQFF.

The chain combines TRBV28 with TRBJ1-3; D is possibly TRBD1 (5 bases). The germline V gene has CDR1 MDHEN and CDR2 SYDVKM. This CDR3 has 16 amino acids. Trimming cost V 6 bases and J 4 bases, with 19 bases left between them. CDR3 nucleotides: TGTGCCAGCAGCCTAGTCAGGGTAGTACGAGGAAACACCATATATTTT. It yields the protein CASSLVRVVRGNTIYF. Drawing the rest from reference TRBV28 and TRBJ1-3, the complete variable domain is DVKVTQSSRYLVKRTGEKVFLECVQDMDHENMFWYRQDPGLGLRLIYFSYDVKMKEKGDIPEGYSVSREKKERFSLILESASTNQTSMYLCASSLVRVVRGNTIYFGEGSWLTVV.

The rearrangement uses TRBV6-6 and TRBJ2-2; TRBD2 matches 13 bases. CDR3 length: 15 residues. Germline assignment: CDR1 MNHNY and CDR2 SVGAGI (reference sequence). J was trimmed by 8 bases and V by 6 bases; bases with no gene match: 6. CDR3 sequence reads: CASSPGTSGKGELFF. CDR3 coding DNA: TGTGCCAGCAGCCCCGGGACTAGCGGGAAGGGGGAGCTGTTTTTT.

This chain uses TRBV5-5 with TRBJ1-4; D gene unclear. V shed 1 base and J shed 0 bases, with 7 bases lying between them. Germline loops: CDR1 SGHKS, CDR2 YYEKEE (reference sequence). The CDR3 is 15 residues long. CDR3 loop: CASSLWAATNEKLFF. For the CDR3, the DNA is TGTGCCAGCAGCTTGTGGGCAGCAACTAATGAAAAACTGTTTTTT.

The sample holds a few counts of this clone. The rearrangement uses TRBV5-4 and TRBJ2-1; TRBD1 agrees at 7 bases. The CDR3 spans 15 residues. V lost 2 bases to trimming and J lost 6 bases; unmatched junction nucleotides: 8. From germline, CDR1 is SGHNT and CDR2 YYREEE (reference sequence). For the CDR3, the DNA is TGTGCCAGCAGCTTTCGGCGGGCAGGGGGCAATGAGCAGTTCTTC. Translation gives CASSFRRAGGNEQFF. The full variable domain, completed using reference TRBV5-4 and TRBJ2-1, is ETGVTQSPTHLIKTRGQQVTLRCSSQSGHNTVSWYQQALGQGPQFIFQYYREEENGRGNFPPRFSGLQFPNYSSELNVNALELDDSALYLCASSFRRAGGNEQFFGPGTRLTVL.

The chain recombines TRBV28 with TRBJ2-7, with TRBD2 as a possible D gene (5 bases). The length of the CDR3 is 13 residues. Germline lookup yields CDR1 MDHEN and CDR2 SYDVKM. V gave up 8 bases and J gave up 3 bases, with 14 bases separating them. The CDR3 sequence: CASGVPEGYEQYF. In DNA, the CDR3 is TGTGCCAGCGGGGTTCCCGAGGGCTACGAGCAGTACTTC.

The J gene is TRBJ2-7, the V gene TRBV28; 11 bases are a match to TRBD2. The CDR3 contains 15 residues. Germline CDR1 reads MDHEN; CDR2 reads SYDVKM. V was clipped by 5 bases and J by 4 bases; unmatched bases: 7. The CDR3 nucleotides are TGTGCCAGCAGTCAGGGGACTAGCGGTGATTACGAGCAGTACTTC. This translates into CASSQGTSGDYEQYF.

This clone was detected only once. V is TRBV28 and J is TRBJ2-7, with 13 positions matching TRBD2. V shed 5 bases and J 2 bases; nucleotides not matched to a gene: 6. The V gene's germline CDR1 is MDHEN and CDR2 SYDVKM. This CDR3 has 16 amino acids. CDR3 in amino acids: CASSRPGLAGPYEQYF. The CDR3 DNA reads TGTGCCAGCAGTCGTCCGGGACTAGCGGGACCCTACGAGCAGTACTTC.

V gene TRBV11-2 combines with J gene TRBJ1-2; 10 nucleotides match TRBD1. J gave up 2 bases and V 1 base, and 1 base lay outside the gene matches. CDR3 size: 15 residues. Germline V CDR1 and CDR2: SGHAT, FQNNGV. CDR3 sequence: CASSLVDRGNYGYTF. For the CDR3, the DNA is TGTGCCAGCAGCTTAGTGGACAGGGGGAACTATGGCTACACCTTC. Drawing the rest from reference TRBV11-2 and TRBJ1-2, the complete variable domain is EAGVAQSPRYKIIEKRQSVAFWCNPISGHATLYWYQQILGQGPKLLIQFQNNGVVDDSQLPKDRFSAERLKGVDSTLKIQPAKLEDSAVYLCASSLVDRGNYGYTFGSGTRLTVV.

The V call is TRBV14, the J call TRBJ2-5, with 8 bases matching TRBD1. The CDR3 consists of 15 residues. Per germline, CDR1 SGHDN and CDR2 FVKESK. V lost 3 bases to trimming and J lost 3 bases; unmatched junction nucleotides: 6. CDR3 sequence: CASSQQGAGKETQYF. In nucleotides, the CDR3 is TGTGCCAGCAGCCAGCAGGGGGCCGGGAAAGAGACCCAGTACTTC. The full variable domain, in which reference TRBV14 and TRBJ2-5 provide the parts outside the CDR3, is EAGVTQFPSHSVIEKGQTVTLRCDPISGHDNLYWYRRVMGKEIKFLLHFVKESKQDESGMPNNRFLAERTGGTYSTLKVQPAELEDSGVYFCASSQQGAGKETQYFGPGTRLLVL.

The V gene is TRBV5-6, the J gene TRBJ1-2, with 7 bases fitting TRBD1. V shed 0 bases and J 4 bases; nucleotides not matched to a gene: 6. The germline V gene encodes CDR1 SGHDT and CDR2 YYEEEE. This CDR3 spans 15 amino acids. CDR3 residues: CASSLAGDRAYGYTF. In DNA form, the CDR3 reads TGTGCCAGCAGCTTGGCAGGGGACAGAGCCTATGGCTACACCTTC.

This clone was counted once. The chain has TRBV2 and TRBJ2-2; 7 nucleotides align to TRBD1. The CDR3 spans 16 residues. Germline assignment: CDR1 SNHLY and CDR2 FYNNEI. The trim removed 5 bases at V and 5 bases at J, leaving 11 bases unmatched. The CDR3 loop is CASSPRDRALTGELFF. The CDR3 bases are TGTGCCAGCAGTCCCCGCGACAGGGCGTTGACCGGGGAGCTGTTTTTT.

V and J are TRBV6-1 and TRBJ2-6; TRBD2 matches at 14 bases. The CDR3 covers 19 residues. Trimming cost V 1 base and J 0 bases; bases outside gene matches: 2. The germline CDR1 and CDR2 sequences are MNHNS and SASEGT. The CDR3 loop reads CASSEGTSGRSSGANVLTF. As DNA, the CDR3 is TGTGCCAGCAGTGAAGGGACTAGCGGGAGGAGCTCTGGGGCCAACGTCCTGACTTTC.

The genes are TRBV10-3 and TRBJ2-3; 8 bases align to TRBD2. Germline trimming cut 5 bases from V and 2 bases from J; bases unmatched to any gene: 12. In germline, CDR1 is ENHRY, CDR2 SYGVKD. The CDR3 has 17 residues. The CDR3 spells CAISSVLGAGDTDTQYF. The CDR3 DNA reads TGTGCCATCAGTTCTGTCCTAGGAGCGGGAGACACAGATACGCAGTATTTT.